The T cell receptor (beta chain) described here comes from a study of T cells after yellow fever vaccination. TCRdb reprocessed the 5' RACE reads via MiXCR and lists one record per CDR3 protein. In the table there are about 340,000 distinct CDR3 sequences, 8% to 10% of which are singletons. The sample holds a few counts of this clonotype. Its specificity is unknown. Whole-study findings and limits: Compared with primary, the secondary response was weaker and peaked at day 5, not 15.

Trimming took off 4 bases at V and 6 bases at J, with 10 bases between the two ends. From germline, CDR1 is SGHTA and CDR2 FQGTGA. The CDR3 runs to 13 residues. The chain joins TRBV7-3 to TRBJ2-1; D might be TRBD1 (5 bases). The sequence came from a young man who received the YFV17D yellow fever vaccine. This specimen consisted of PBMCs, obtained on the day of the first yellow fever vaccination. The CDR3 region is CASSSQGSNEQFF. CDR3 DNA sequence: TGTGCCAGCAGCTCTCAGGGTAGCAATGAGCAGTTCTTC.